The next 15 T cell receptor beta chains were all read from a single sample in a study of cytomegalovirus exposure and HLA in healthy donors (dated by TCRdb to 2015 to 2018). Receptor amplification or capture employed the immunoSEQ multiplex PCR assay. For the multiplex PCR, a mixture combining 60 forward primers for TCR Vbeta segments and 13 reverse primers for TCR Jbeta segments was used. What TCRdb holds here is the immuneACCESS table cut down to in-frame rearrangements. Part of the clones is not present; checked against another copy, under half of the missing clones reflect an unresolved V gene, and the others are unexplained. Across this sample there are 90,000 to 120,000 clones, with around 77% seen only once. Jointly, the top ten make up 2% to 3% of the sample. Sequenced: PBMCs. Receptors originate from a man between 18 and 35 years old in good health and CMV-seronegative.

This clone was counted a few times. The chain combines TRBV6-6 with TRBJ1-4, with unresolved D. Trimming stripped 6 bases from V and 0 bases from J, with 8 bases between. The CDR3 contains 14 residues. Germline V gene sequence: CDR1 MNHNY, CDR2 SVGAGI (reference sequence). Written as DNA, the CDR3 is TGTGCCAGCAGACTCACAGCAACTAATGAAAAACTGTTTTTT. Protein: CASRLTATNEKLFF.

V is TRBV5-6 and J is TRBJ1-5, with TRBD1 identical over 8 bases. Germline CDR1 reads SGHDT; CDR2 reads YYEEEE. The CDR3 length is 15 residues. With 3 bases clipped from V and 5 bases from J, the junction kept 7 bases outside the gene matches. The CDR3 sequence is CASSSFGQGDQPQHF. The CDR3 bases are TGTGCCAGCAGCTCTTTCGGACAGGGCGATCAGCCCCAGCATTTT.

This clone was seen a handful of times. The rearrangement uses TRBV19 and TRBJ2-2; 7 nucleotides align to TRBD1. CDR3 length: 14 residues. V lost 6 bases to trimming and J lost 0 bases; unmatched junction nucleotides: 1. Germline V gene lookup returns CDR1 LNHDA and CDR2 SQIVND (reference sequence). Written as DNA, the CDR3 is TGTGCCAGTAGCCAGGGGGCGAACACCGGGGAGCTGTTTTTT. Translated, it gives CASSQGANTGELFF.

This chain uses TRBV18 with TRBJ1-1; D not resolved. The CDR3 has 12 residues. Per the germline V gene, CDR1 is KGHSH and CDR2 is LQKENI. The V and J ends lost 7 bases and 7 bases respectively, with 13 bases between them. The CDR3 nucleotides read TGTGCCAGCTACCGATACGCGGTTGAAGCTTTCTTT. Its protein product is CASYRYAVEAFF.

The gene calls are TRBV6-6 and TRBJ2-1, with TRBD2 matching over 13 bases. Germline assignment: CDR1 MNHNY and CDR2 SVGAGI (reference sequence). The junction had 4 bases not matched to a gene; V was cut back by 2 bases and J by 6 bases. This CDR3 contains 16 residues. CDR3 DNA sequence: TGTGCCAGCAGTTACAAACTAGCGGGGGGGCCCAATGAGCAGTTCTTC. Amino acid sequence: CASSYKLAGGPNEQFF.

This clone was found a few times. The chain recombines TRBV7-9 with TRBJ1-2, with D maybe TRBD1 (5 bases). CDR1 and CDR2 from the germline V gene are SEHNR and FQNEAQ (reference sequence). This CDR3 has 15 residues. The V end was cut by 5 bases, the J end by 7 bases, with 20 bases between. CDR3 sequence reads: CASSLDGRDLAGYTF. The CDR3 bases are TGTGCCAGCAGCCTTGACGGCAGGGATTTAGCTGGCTACACCTTC.

In nucleotides, the CDR3 is TGTGCCAGCAGCGCCCCGGGTCACGCGGGGGGGATCACAGATACGCAGTATTTT. It codes for CASSAPGHAGGITDTQYF. The chain has TRBV21-1 and TRBJ2-3; TRBD2, as called in the table, went unchecked against the DNA. TRBV21-1 has pseudogene status. This CDR3 is 18 amino acids long.

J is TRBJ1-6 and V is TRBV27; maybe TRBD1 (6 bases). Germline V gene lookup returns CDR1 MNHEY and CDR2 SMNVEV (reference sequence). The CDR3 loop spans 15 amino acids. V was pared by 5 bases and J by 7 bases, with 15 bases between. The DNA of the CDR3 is TGTGCCAGCAGTACCCGGACAGTCGTGAATTCACCCCTCCACTTT. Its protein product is CASSTRTVVNSPLHF.

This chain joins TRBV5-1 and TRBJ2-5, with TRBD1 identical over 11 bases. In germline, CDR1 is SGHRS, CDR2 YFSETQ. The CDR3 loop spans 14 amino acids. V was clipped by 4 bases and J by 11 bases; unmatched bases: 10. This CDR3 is CASSPGQGAGEQYF. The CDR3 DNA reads TGCGCCAGCAGCCCCGGACAGGGGGCGGGTGAGCAGTACTTC.

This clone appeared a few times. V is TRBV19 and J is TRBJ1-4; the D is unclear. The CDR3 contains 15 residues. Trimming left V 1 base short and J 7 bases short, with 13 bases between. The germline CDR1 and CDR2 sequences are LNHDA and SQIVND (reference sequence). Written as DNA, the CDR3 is TGTGCCAGTAGTATAGTCGGAGGGCGGAGTGAAAAACTGTTTTTT. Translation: CASSIVGGRSEKLFF.

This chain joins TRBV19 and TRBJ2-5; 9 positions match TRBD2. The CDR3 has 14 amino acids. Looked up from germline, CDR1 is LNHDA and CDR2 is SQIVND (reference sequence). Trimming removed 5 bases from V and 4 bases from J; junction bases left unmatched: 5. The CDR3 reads CASSDLAGAETQYF. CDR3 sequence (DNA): TGTGCCAGTAGTGACTTAGCGGGGGCAGAGACCCAGTACTTC.

The CDR3 nucleotides are TGCGCCAGCAGCCAAGATCCCCCAGGGGGCTCTTACAATGAGCAGTTCTTC. Amino acid sequence: CASSQDPPGGSYNEQFF. The V gene is TRBV4-3, the J gene TRBJ2-1; 8 nucleotides agree with TRBD1. The CDR3 is made up of 17 amino acids. Looked up from germline, CDR1 is LGHNA and CDR2 is YSLEER. V shed 0 bases, J shed 4 bases, and the junction held 8 bases outside the gene matches.

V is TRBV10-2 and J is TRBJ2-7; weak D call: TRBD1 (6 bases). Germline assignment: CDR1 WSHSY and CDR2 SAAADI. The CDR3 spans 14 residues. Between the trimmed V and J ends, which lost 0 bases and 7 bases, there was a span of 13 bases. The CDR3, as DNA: TGCGCCAGCAGTGAGTCGGAAACAGGGATAGAGCAGTACTTC. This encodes CASSESETGIEQYF.

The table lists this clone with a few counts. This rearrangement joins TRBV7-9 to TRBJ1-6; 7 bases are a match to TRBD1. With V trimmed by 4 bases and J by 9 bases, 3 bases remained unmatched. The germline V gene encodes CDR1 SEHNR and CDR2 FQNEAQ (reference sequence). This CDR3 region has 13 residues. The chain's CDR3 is CASSSAGGSPLHF. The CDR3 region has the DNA TGTGCCAGCAGCTCCGCAGGGGGTTCACCCCTCCACTTT.

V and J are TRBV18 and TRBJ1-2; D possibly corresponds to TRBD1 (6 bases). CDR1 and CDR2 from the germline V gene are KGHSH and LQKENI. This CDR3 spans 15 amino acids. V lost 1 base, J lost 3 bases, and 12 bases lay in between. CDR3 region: CASSPQQGFDYGYTF. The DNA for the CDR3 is TGTGCCAGCTCACCACAACAGGGATTTGACTATGGCTACACCTTC.